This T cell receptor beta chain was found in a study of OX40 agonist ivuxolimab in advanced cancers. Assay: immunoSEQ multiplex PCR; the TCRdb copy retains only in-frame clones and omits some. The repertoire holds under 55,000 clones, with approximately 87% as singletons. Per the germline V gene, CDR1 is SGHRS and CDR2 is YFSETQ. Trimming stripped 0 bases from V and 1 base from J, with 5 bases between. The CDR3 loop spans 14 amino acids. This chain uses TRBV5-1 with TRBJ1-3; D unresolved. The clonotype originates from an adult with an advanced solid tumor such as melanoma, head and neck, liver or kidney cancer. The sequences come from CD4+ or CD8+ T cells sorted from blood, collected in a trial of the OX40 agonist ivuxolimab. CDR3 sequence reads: CASSLGDSGNTIYF. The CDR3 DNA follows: TGCGCCAGCAGCTTGGGGGATTCTGGAAACACCATATATTTT.